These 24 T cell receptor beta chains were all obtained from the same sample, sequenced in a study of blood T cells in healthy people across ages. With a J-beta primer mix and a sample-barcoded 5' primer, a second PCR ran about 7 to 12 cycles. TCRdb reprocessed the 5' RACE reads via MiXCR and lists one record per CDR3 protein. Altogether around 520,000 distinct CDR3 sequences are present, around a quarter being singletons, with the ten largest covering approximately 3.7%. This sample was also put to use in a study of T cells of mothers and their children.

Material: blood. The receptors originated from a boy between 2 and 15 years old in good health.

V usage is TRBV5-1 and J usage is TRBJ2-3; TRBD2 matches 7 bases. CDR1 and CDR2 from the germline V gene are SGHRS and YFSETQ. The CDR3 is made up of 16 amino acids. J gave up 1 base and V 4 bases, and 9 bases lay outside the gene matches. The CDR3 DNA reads TGCGCCAGCAGCATACCGGGACTATGGGGCACAGATACGCAGTATTTT. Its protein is CASSIPGLWGTDTQYF. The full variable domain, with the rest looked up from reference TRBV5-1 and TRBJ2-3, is KAGVTQTPRYLIKTRGQQVTLSCSPISGHRSVSWYQQTPGQGLQFLFEYFSETQRNKGNFPGRFSGRQFSNSRSEMNVSTLELGDSALYLCASSIPGLWGTDTQYFGPGTRLTVL.

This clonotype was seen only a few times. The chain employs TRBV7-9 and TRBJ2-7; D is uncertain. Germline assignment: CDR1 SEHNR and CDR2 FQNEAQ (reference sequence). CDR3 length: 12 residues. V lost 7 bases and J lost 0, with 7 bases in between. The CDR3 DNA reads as TGTGCCAGCACTTTCGACTCCTACGAGCAGTACTTC. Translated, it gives CASTFDSYEQYF.

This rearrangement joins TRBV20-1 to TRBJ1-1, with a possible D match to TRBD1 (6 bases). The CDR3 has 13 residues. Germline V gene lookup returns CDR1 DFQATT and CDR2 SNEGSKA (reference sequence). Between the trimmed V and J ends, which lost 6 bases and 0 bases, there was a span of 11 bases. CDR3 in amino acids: CSAGGAVNTEAFF. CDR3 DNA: TGCAGTGCCGGGGGGGCAGTGAACACTGAAGCTTTCTTT.

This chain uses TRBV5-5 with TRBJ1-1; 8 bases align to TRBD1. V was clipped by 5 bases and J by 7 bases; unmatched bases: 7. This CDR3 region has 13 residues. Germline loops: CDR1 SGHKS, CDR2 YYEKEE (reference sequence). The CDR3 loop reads CASRWTGNFEAFF. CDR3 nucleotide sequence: TGTGCCAGCAGGTGGACAGGGAACTTTGAAGCTTTCTTT.

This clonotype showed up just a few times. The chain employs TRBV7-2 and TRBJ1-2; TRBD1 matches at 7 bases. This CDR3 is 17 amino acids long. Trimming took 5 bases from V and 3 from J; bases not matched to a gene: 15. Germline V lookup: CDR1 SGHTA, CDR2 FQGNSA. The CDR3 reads CASSTQTGRGMDYGYTF. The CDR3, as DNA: TGTGCCAGCAGCACCCAGACAGGGAGGGGGATGGACTATGGCTACACCTTC.

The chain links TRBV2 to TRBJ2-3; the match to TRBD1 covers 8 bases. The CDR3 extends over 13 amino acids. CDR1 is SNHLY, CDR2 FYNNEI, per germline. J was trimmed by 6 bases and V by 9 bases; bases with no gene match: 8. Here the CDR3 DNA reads TGTGCCAGTGGACAGGGAATCGAGGATACGCAGTATTTT. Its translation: CASGQGIEDTQYF.

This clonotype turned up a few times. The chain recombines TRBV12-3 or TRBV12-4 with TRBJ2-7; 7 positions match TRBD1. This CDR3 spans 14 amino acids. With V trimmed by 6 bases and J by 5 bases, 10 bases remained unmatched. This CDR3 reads CASSPAGGQNEQYF. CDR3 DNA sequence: TGTGCCAGCAGCCCCGCAGGGGGTCAGAACGAGCAGTACTTC.

CDR3 bases: TGTGCCAGTAGGTACAGGGGTAATCAGCCCCAGCATTTT. Translation gives CASRYRGNQPQHF. The V call is TRBV19, the J call TRBJ1-5; 7 bases fit TRBD1. The CDR3 spans 13 residues. CDR1 is LNHDA and CDR2 is SQIVND in the germline V gene (reference sequence). V was pared by 6 bases and J by 4 bases, with 3 bases of the junction left unmatched.

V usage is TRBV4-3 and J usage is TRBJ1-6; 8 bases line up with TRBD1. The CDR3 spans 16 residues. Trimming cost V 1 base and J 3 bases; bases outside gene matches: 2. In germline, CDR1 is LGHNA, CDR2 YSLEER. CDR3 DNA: TGCGCCAGCAGCCAAGGTGGACAGGGCTATAATTCACCCCTCCACTTT. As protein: CASSQGGQGYNSPLHF.

CDR3: CASSQDPHTEAFF. The DNA of the CDR3 is TGCGCCAGCAGCCAAGATCCACACACTGAAGCTTTCTTT. The chain joins TRBV4-1 to TRBJ1-1, with D uncertain. Deletions cut 0 bases from V and 3 bases from J, with 5 bases between. The CDR3 is 13 amino acids. Per germline, CDR1 MGHRA and CDR2 YSYEKL.

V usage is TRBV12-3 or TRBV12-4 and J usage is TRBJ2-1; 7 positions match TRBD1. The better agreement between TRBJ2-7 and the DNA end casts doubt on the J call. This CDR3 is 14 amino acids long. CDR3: CASSLGIGGDEQYF. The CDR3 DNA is TGTGCCAGCAGTTTAGGGATAGGGGGCGACGAGCAGTACTTC.

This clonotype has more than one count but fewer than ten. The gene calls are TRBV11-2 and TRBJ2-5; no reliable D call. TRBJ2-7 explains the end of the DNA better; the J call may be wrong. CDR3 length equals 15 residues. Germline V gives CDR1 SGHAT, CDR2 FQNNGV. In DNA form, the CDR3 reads TGTGCCAGCAGCTTAGTAAGGGATCCTAACTACGAGCAGTACTTC. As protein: CASSLVRDPNYEQYF.

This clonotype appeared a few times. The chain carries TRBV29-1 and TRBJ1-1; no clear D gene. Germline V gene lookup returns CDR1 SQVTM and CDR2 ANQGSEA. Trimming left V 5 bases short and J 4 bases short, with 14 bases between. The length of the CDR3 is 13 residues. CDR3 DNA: TGCAGCGTTCGGGAGGGTCGTGTCACTGAAGCTTTCTTT. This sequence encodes CSVREGRVTEAFF.

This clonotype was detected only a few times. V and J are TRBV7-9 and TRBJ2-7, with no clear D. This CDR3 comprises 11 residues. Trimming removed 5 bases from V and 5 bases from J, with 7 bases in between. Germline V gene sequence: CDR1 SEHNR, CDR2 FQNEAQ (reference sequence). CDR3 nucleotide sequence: TGTGCCAGCAGCCGAACACACGAGCAGTACTTC. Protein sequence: CASSRTHEQYF.

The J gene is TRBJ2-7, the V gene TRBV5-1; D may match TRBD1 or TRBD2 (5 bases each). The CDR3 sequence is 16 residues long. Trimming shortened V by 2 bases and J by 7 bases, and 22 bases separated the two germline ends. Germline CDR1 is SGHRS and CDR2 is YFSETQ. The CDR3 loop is CASSFSGIQGMGEQYF. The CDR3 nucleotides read TGCGCCAGCAGCTTTTCCGGGATCCAGGGAATGGGGGAGCAGTACTTC.

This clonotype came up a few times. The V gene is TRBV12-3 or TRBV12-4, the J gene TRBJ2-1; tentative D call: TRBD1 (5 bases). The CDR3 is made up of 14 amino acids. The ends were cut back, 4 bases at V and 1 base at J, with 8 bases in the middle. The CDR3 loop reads CASSSRGSYNEQFF. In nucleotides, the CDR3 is TGTGCCAGCAGTTCAAGGGGATCCTACAATGAGCAGTTCTTC.

The CDR3 sequence: CASSLDNPSGQTQYF. The CDR3 DNA follows: TGTGCCAGCAGCTTGGACAACCCAAGCGGACAGACCCAGTACTTC. The chain couples TRBV2 to TRBJ2-5; D tentatively fits TRBD1 or TRBD2 (5 bases each). The CDR3 is 15 amino acids. With 6 bases removed from V and 6 bases from J, the gap between germline ends came to 20 bases. Germline-derived CDR1 and CDR2 are SNHLY and FYNNEI.

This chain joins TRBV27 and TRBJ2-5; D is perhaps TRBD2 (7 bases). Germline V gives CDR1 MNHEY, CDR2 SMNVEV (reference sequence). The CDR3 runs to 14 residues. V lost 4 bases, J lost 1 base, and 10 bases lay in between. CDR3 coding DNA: TGTGCCAGCAGTTCCGGGGGGCGCCAAGAGACCCAGTACTTC. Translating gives CASSSGGRQETQYF.

For the CDR3, the DNA is TGCAGTGCTGCTCGGGCAGCCACCTACGAGCAGTACTTC. Its protein is CSAARAATYEQYF. The J gene is TRBJ2-5, the V gene TRBV20-1; no clear D. The J call may be mistaken, given a closer DNA end match to TRBJ2-7. Germline V CDR1 and CDR2: DFQATT, SNEGSKA (reference sequence). The CDR3 is 13 residues long.

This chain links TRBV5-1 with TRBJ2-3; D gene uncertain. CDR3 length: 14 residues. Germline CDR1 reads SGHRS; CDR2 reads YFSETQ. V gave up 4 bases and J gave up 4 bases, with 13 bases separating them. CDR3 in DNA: TGCGCCAGCAGCCCAGGTTTAACCGCAGATACGCAGTATTTT. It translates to CASSPGLTADTQYF.

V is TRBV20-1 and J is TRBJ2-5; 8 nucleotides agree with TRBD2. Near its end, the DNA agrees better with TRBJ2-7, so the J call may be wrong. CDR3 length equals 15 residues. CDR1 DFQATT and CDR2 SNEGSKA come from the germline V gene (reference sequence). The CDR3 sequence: CSASGGGSGDYEQYF. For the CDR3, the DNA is TGCAGTGCTAGTGGGGGCGGTAGCGGGGACTACGAGCAGTACTTC.

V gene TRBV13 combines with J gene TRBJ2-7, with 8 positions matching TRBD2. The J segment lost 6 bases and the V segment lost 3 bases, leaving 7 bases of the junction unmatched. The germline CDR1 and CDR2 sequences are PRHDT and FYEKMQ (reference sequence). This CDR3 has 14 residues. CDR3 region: CASSFLAGGGEQYF. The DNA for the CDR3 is TGTGCCAGCAGCTTCTTGGCGGGGGGAGGCGAGCAGTACTTC. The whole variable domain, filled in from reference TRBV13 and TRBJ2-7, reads AAGVIQSPRHLIKEKRETATLKCYPIPRHDTVYWYQQGPGQDPQFLISFYEKMQSDKGSIPDRFSAQQFSDYHSELNMSSLELGDSALYFCASSFLAGGGEQYFGPGTRLTVT.

Here the CDR3 DNA reads TGTGCCAGCAGCAGAACCGGGAACACAGATACGCAGTATTTT. Its protein product is CASSRTGNTDTQYF. This chain links TRBV7-9 with TRBJ2-3; maybe TRBD2 (5 bases). Between the trimmed V and J ends, which lost 5 bases and 2 bases, there was a span of 11 bases. The CDR3 sequence is 14 residues long. The germline CDR1 and CDR2 sequences are SEHNR and FQNEAQ (reference sequence).

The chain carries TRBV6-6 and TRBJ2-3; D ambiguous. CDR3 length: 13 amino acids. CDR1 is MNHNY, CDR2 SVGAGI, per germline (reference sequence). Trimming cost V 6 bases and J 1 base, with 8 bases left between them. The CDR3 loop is CASRIRRTDTQYF. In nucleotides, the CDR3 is TGTGCCAGCAGGATAAGGCGCACAGATACGCAGTATTTT.